This TCR beta chain comes out of a study of blood T cell repertoires in COVID-19. Study details: Italy, Spain and the United States were the sources of the convalescent and acute COVID-19 samples.

Sequenced by immunoSEQ multiplex PCR; TCRdb stores in-frame clones only, minus some. The sample carries around 290,000 clones, around nine tenths recorded once. This CDR3 contains 15 residues. V was shortened by 0 bases and J by 2 bases, with 14 bases between the two germline ends. Looked up from germline, CDR1 is GTSNPN and CDR2 is SVGIG (reference sequence). Sequencing was done on a sample of peripheral blood. The V call is TRBV30, the J call TRBJ2-7; tentative D call: TRBD1 (6 bases). The sequence was obtained from a man in his forties with acute or convalescent COVID-19. CDR3 nucleotide sequence: TGTGCCTGGAGTGTAGGCGGGCAGGGGACCTACGAGCAGTACTTC. Translated: CAWSVGGQGTYEQYF.